Given below is one T cell receptor beta chain in context. What it recognizes is unknown. This record belongs to a study of long-term antiretroviral therapy in people with HIV. Researchers report immunoSEQ v3.0 was run at survey level. Sequencing used immunoSEQ multiplex PCR; TCRdb keeps in-frame clones, though not all of them. The data contain roughly 16,000 clones, 85% of them singletons. Trimming removed 3 bases from V and 0 bases from J; junction bases left unmatched: 4. CDR3 length equals 16 residues. Per germline, CDR1 SEHNR and CDR2 FQNEAQ (reference sequence). Whole-study results and caveats: Blood specimens, gathered between about 2003 and 2018, were possibly obtained under older ART regimens.

For each donor, at least one pre-ART and at least two post-ART PBMC samples were available. The clonotype was recovered from a woman in her thirties or forties with HIV. V and J are TRBV7-9 and TRBJ1-4; 7 bases match TRBD1. This specimen consisted of unsorted PBMCs, obtained 0.5 years after starting antiretroviral therapy. CDR3 residues: CASSLMGTATNEKLFF. The CDR3 DNA is TGTGCCAGCAGCTTGATGGGGACAGCAACTAATGAAAAACTGTTTTTT.